Listed below are T cell receptor beta chains from one sample, sequenced in a study of Ad26.COV2.S vaccination and SARS-CoV-2 variants. Repertoires were generated with immunoSEQ multiplex PCR, while TCRdb's copy carries only in-frame clones and drops some. The table includes hundreds of thousands of clones, roughly 90% detected once. This specimen was peripheral blood, taken in a trial of Ad26.COV2.S vaccine versus placebo. All receptors come from a person between 18 and 59 years old who received the Ad26.COV2.S COVID-19 vaccine or a placebo. CDR3s include the opening cysteine and the closing phenylalanine or tryptophan. D genes are given only for firm matches. Some rows have no size entry. The others give once, few or many, or a class for an expanded clone.

TRBV6-6	-	TRBD1	TRBJ2-1	TGTGCCAGCAGGACCGGCCAGGGGGTTTACAATGAGCAGTTCTTC	CASRTGQGVYNEQFF
TRBV4-2	-	-	TRBJ1-2	TGTGCCAGCAGCCAAGCAGTCGCTAACTATGGCTACACCTTC	CASSQAVANYGYTF
TRBV4-3	-	-	TRBJ1-3	TGCGCCAGCAGCCCCACAGGGCCCAACTCTGGAAACACCATATATTTT	CASSPTGPNSGNTIYF
TRBV5-1	-	TRBD1	TRBJ2-5	TGCGCCAGCCCCCCGGCCGACAGGGCCCCAGGGGAGACCCAGTACTTC	CASPPADRAPGETQYF
TRBV21-1	-	-	TRBJ1-2	TGTGCCAGCAGCAATACAGGGGGCTTTTTGGATACAGGCTACACCTTC	CASSNTGGFLDTGYTF
TRBV9	-	-	TRBJ2-3	TGTGCCAGCAGCGGAGGGGGGAGAGATACGCAGTATTTT	CASSGGGRDTQYF
TRBV9	-	TRBD1	TRBJ1-2	TGTGCCAGCAGCCCGAGAATCAGCCGGGACAGCGGCTACACCTTC	CASSPRISRDSGYTF
TRBV6-2/TRBV6-3	-	-	TRBJ1-1	TGTGCCAGCAGTCGGGGTCCCACTGAAGCTTTCTTT	CASSRGPTEAFF
TRBV7-9	once	TRBD1	TRBJ1-2	TGTGCCAGCAGCTCCGGGACAGGGGGCTATGGCTACACCTTC	CASSSGTGGYGYTF
TRBV18	once	-	TRBJ1-1	TGTGCCAGCTCACCAAACCAGGGGCGCGGTGGCACTGAAGCTTTCTTT	CASSPNQGRGGTEAFF
TRBV5-1	many	-	TRBJ2-7	TGCGCCAGCAGCCCAGGCGACAGGAACAACTACGAGCAGTACTTC	CASSPGDRNNYEQYF
TRBV9	-	-	TRBJ2-6	TGTGCCAGCAGCGTATCCGAGCACTCTGGGGCCAACGTCCTGACTTTC	CASSVSEHSGANVLTF
TRBV3-1/TRBV3-2	-	-	TRBJ2-2	TGTGCCAGCAGCCAAGATTCCCACGCGAACACCGGGGAGCTGTTTTTT	CASSQDSHANTGELFF
TRBV27	few	-	TRBJ1-6	TGTGCCAGCAGTTCGGTGACCTTGGGGTCTCCCCTCCACTTT	CASSSVTLGSPLHF
TRBV5-1	-	-	TRBJ2-7	TGCGCCAGCAGCCCGACAGGTTGGGACGAGCAGTACTTC	CASSPTGWDEQYF
TRBV27	-	-	TRBJ2-7	TGTGCCAGCAGTTTAGATGGTCTGGTCTCCGAGCAGTACTTC	CASSLDGLVSEQYF
TRBV11-2	-	-	TRBJ2-7	TGTGCCAGCAGCTTAGGTCCGCAGAGCTCCTACGAGCAGTACTTC	CASSLGPQSSYEQYF
TRBV29-1	-	-	TRBJ2-1	TGCAGCGTTGTGGGGGCCCCCTCCTACAATGAGCAGTTCTTC	CSVVGAPSYNEQFF
TRBV7-9	-	-	TRBJ2-7	TGTGCCAGCAGCCCGATGGGACAAGGAACGAGAGAGCAGTACTTC	CASSPMGQGTREQYF
TRBV7-9	-	-	TRBJ1-1	TGTGCCAGCAGCTTACCCAAGACATGGTTGGCCACTGAAGCTTTCTTT	CASSLPKTWLATEAFF
TRBV11-3	few	-	TRBJ2-3	TGTGCCAGCAGCGACACAGGGACCACAGATACGCAGTATTTT	CASSDTGTTDTQYF
TRBV4-3	-	-	TRBJ2-1	TGCGCCAGCAGCCAAGATCTCAGTAACAATGAGCAGTTCTTC	CASSQDLSNNEQFF
TRBV5-5	-	-	TRBJ1-1	TGTGCCAGCAGCTTTTCCAGGGGTCACACTGAAGCTTTCTTT	CASSFSRGHTEAFF
TRBV7-2	-	TRBD1	TRBJ1-1	TGTGCCAGCAGCTCGTCCGGGACAGGGATCACTGAAGCTTTCTTT	CASSSSGTGITEAFF